The source of this T cell receptor (beta chain) is a study of cytomegalovirus exposure and HLA in healthy donors. PCR was performed using 60 Vbeta and 13 Jbeta primers. The data were produced by immunoSEQ multiplex PCR, yet TCRdb's version contains in-frame clones alone and is incomplete. The sample has about 78,000 clones, roughly 64% seen once. Study-wide findings and caveats: The study recorded around 160 TCR beta chains that were cytomegalovirus-associated.

Details on this clone: Its antigen is not identified.

Germline V gene lookup returns CDR1 SGHAT and CDR2 FQNNGV. This CDR3 has 12 residues. V lost 6 bases to trimming and J lost 4 bases, with 9 bases between them. The sequencing input was PBMCs. This sequence originates from a man under 40 in good health and CMV-seropositive. The chain is built from TRBV11-2 and TRBJ2-5, with a possible D match to TRBD1 (6 bases). The CDR3 loop is CASRKTGETQYF. The CDR3 coding sequence is TGTGCCAGCAGAAAGACAGGAGAGACCCAGTACTTC.